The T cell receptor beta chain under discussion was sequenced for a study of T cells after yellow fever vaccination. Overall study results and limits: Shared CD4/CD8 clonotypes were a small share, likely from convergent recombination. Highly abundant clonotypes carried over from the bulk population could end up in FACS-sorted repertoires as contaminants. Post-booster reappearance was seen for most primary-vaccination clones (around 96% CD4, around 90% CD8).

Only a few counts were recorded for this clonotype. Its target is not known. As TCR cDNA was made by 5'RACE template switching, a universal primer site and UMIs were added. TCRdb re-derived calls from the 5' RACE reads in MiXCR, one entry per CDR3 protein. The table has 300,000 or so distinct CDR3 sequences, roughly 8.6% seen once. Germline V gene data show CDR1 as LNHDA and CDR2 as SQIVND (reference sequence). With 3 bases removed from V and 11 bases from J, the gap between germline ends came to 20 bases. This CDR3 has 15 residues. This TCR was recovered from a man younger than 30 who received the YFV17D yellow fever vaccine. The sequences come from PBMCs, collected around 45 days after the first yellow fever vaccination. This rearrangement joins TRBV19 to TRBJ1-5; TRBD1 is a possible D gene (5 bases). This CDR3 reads CASSILAGTGGSQHF. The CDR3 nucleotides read TGTGCCAGTAGTATTCTGGCAGGGACGGGTGGATCCCAGCATTTT.